This passage covers 20 T cell receptor beta chains from one sample sequenced in a study of cytomegalovirus exposure and HLA in healthy donors. Data came from immunoSEQ multiplex PCR; TCRdb stores just in-frame clones and leaves some out. Of 90,000 to 120,000 clones in the sample, approximately 94% were seen once. Sequenced sample: PBMCs. The source of these receptors is a woman aged 18 to 35 in good health and CMV-seronegative.

The chain has TRBV19 and TRBJ2-1, with 13 bases fitting TRBD2. The CDR3 runs to 19 residues. The V and J ends lost 4 bases and 1 base, in that order; junction bases with no gene match: 10. CDR1 is LNHDA, CDR2 SQIVND, per germline (reference sequence). For the CDR3, the DNA is TGTGCCAGTAGTAAGGGCGGACTAGCGGGGGTAGGGTCCTACAATGAGCAGTTCTTC. Amino acids: CASSKGGLAGVGSYNEQFF.

The chain combines TRBV19 with TRBJ2-7; 10 bases agree with TRBD1. J was trimmed by 6 bases and V by 3 bases; bases with no gene match: 5. The CDR3 has 14 residues. Germline V lookup: CDR1 LNHDA, CDR2 SQIVND (reference sequence). The CDR3 loop is CASSMGQGFGEQYF. CDR3 coding DNA: TGTGCCAGTAGTATGGGACAGGGGTTCGGCGAGCAGTACTTC.

The CDR3 loop is CASSERTGGADTQYF. The CDR3 nucleotides read TGTGCCAGCAGTGAAAGGACAGGGGGCGCAGATACGCAGTATTTT. The chain recombines TRBV6-4 with TRBJ2-3; TRBD1 matches at 11 bases. The CDR3 has 15 residues. The germline CDR1 and CDR2 sequences are MRHNA and SNTAGT. J lost 4 bases, V lost 3 bases, and 3 bases had no gene match.

The chain recombines TRBV5-6 with TRBJ1-2; 7 bases match TRBD1. The CDR3 is 17 residues long. Trimming removed 3 bases from V and 2 bases from J; junction bases left unmatched: 13. Germline CDR1 and CDR2: SGHDT and YYEEEE. CDR3 sequence: CASSSTSTDRLNYGYTF. The CDR3 DNA reads TGTGCCAGCAGCTCGACCTCGACGGACAGGTTAAACTATGGCTACACCTTC.

The chain uses TRBV25-1 and TRBJ2-7; TRBD1 matches 8 bases. Germline assignment: CDR1 MGHDK and CDR2 SYGVNS. This CDR3 is built from 14 residues. V lost 5 bases and J lost 3; bases outside the gene matches: 6. The chain's CDR3 is CASSPLDRVYEQYF. In DNA form, the CDR3 reads TGTGCCAGCAGTCCCCTGGACAGGGTCTACGAGCAGTACTTC.

This clone was counted a single time. This chain links TRBV5-1 with TRBJ2-1; 11 bases align to TRBD1. Trimming cost V 0 bases and J 4 bases; bases outside gene matches: 3. CDR1 SGHRS and CDR2 YFSETQ come from the germline V gene. The CDR3 is made up of 16 amino acids. The CDR3, as DNA: TGCGCCAGCAGCTTGGTAGGGACAGGGGGATACAATGAGCAGTTCTTC. Residues: CASSLVGTGGYNEQFF.

This clone was detected only once. V and J are TRBV4-2 and TRBJ1-6; D ambiguous. CDR3 length: 16 residues. Germline loops: CDR1 LGHNA, CDR2 YNFKEQ. V lost 0 bases, J lost 4 bases, and 10 bases lay in between. CDR3 protein: CASSQDLGEYNSPLHF. The CDR3 DNA reads as TGTGCCAGCAGCCAAGATCTCGGGGAATATAATTCACCCCTCCACTTT.

The chain has TRBV28 and TRBJ1-2; D is uncertain. The CDR3 covers 14 residues. Germline CDR1 is MDHEN and CDR2 is SYDVKM. Deletions cut 6 bases from V and 10 bases from J, with 21 bases between. The CDR3 DNA reads TGTGCCAGCAGGCCCTTTTCCGCCGGGGAGTACTACACCTTC. Protein: CASRPFSAGEYYTF.

This clone was counted only a few times. V usage is TRBV5-5 and J usage is TRBJ1-1; unclear D gene. CDR1 SGHKS and CDR2 YYEKEE come from the germline V gene (reference sequence). Trimming cost V 2 bases and J 0 bases, with 8 bases left between them. The CDR3 is 14 amino acids. In DNA, the CDR3 is TGTGCCAGCAGCTTTATTCTTTTGAACACTGAAGCTTTCTTT. This sequence encodes CASSFILLNTEAFF.

V gene TRBV23-1 combines with J gene TRBJ1-5; tentative D call: TRBD1 (5 bases). TRBV23-1 is an ORF for which the function is uncertain. V dropped 10 bases and J dropped 0 bases, with 16 bases sitting between them. The CDR3 consists of 15 residues. The CDR3 DNA follows: TGCGCCACCACTTATTGGGGCTATAGCAATCAGCCCCAGCATTTT. Translation: CATTYWGYSNQPQHF.

This chain connects TRBV7-8 to TRBJ1-1, with D possibly TRBD1 on 5 matching bases. Germline values: CDR1 SGHVS, CDR2 FQNEAQ. V gave up 2 bases and J gave up 5 bases, with 12 bases separating them. CDR3 length equals 14 residues. The CDR3 loop is CASSLRQGRTEAFF. CDR3 sequence (DNA): TGTGCCAGCAGCTTACGTCAGGGAAGAACTGAAGCTTTCTTT.

This clone came up once. The chain employs TRBV5-1 and TRBJ2-3; 10 bases agree with TRBD1. Germline-derived CDR1 and CDR2 are SGHRS and YFSETQ. Unmatched junction bases numbered 8, after V lost 5 bases and J lost 2 bases. This CDR3 has 16 residues. CDR3 loop: CASRPTGGSYTDTQYF. CDR3 nucleotides: TGCGCCAGCAGACCGACAGGGGGCTCCTACACAGATACGCAGTATTTT.

The chain employs TRBV7-6 and TRBJ2-5; no firm D call. Per germline, CDR1 SGHVS and CDR2 FNYEAQ. The CDR3 sequence is 14 residues long. Trimming took 1 base from V and 5 from J, leaving 11 bases between them. The DNA for the CDR3 is TGTGCCAGCAGCTTAGGGGCAGGTACTGAGACCCAGTACTTC. Amino acid sequence: CASSLGAGTETQYF.

The chain recombines TRBV28 with TRBJ1-1, with TRBD1 matching over 7 bases. The CDR3 has 14 residues. Germline trimming cut 5 bases from V and 4 bases from J; bases unmatched to any gene: 7. Germline CDR1 MDHEN, CDR2 SYDVKM. The CDR3 protein is CASSIEAGGTEAFF. As DNA, the CDR3 is TGTGCCAGCAGTATCGAGGCAGGGGGCACTGAAGCTTTCTTT. The whole variable domain, remainder taken from reference TRBV28 and TRBJ1-1, is DVKVTQSSRYLVKRTGEKVFLECVQDMDHENMFWYRQDPGLGLRLIYFSYDVKMKEKGDIPEGYSVSREKKERFSLILESASTNQTSMYLCASSIEAGGTEAFFGQGTRLTVV.

This chain links TRBV5-1 with TRBJ2-5; 13 nucleotides match TRBD2. From germline, CDR1 is SGHRS and CDR2 YFSETQ. The CDR3 is 15 residues long. V was pared by 4 bases and J by 5 bases, with 5 bases of the junction left unmatched. The DNA for the CDR3 is TGCGCCAGCAGCCAGACTAGCGGGGGGTCCGAGACCCAGTACTTC. Encoded protein: CASSQTSGGSETQYF.

This clone showed up just once. V and J are TRBV9 and TRBJ2-2; 7 nucleotides align to TRBD1. CDR1 is SGDLS, CDR2 YYNGEE, per germline. This CDR3 has 15 amino acids. V shed 2 bases and J 6 bases; nucleotides not matched to a gene: 7. DNA for the CDR3: TGTGCCAGCAGCGTTCTCGGACAGGTCCCCGGGGAGCTGTTTTTT. Amino acid sequence: CASSVLGQVPGELFF.

The rearrangement joins TRBV20-1 to TRBJ1-4; D unclear. The CDR3 has 11 residues. V lost 4 bases, J lost 5 bases, and 5 bases lay in between. Germline V lookup: CDR1 DFQATT, CDR2 SNEGSKA (reference sequence). In DNA form, the CDR3 reads TGCAGTGCTAACAAGAATGAAAAACTGTTTTTT. This translates into CSANKNEKLFF.

Only one count was recorded for this clone. This rearrangement joins TRBV5-1 to TRBJ2-1; 12 nucleotides align to TRBD2. Germline-derived CDR1 and CDR2 are SGHRS and YFSETQ. Losses at the gene ends were 6 bases for V and 3 bases for J; bases not matched to a gene: 7. This CDR3 comprises 16 residues. CDR3 nucleotide sequence: TGCGCCAGCAAAGGACCTAGCGGGGGGGACTACAATGAGCAGTTCTTC. Amino acid sequence: CASKGPSGGDYNEQFF.

This chain uses TRBV7-8 with TRBJ1-2, with D perhaps TRBD1 (5 bases). Germline V gene data show CDR1 as SGHVS and CDR2 as FQNEAQ. This CDR3 contains 13 residues. The germline V and J ends were trimmed by 5 bases and 6 bases, with 13 bases remaining between them. The CDR3 DNA sequence: TGTGCCAGCAGCCCTACCCGGGGGAATGGCTACACCTTC. Amino acids: CASSPTRGNGYTF.

This clone is a singleton in its sample. The J gene is TRBJ1-2, the V gene TRBV28; 8 bases are a match to TRBD1. Per germline, CDR1 MDHEN and CDR2 SYDVKM. The CDR3 length is 15 residues. V gave up 8 bases and J gave up 0 bases; unmatched junction bases: 8. CDR3 in DNA: TGTGCCAGCCTAGACAGGGGAGTCCCTAACTATGGCTACACCTTC. It specifies CASLDRGVPNYGYTF.